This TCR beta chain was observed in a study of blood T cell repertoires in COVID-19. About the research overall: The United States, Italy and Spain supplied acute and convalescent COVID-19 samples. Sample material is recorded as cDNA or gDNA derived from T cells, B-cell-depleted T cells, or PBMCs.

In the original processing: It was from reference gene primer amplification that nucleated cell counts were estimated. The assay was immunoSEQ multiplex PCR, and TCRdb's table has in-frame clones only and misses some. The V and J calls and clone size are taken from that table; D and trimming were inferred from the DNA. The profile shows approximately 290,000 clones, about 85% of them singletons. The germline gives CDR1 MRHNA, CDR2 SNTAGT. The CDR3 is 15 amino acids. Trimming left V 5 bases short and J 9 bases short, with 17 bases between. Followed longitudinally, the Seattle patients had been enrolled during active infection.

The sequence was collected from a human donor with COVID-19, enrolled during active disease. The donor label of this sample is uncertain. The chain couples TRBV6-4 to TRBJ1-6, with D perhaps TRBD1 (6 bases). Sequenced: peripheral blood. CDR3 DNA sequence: TGTGCCAGCAGTCTAAGTGTGGGGGCGAGTTCACCCCTCCACTTT. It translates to CASSLSVGASSPLHF.